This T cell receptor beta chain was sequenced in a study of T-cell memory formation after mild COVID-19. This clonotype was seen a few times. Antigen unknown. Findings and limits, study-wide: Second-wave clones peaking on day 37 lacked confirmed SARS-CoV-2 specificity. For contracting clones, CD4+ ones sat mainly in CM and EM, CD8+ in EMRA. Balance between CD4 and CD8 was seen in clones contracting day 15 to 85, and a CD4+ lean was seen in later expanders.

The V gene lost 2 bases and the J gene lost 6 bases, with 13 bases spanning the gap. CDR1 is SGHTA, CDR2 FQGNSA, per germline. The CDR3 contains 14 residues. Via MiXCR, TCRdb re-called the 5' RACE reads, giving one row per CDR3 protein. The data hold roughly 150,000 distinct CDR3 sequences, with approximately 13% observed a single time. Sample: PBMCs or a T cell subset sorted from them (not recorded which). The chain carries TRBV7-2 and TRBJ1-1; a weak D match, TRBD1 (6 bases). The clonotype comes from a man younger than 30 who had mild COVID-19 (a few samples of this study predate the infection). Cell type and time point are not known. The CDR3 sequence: CASSLQGHGSEAFF. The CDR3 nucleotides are TGTGCCAGCAGCTTACAGGGGCATGGGTCTGAAGCTTTCTTT.